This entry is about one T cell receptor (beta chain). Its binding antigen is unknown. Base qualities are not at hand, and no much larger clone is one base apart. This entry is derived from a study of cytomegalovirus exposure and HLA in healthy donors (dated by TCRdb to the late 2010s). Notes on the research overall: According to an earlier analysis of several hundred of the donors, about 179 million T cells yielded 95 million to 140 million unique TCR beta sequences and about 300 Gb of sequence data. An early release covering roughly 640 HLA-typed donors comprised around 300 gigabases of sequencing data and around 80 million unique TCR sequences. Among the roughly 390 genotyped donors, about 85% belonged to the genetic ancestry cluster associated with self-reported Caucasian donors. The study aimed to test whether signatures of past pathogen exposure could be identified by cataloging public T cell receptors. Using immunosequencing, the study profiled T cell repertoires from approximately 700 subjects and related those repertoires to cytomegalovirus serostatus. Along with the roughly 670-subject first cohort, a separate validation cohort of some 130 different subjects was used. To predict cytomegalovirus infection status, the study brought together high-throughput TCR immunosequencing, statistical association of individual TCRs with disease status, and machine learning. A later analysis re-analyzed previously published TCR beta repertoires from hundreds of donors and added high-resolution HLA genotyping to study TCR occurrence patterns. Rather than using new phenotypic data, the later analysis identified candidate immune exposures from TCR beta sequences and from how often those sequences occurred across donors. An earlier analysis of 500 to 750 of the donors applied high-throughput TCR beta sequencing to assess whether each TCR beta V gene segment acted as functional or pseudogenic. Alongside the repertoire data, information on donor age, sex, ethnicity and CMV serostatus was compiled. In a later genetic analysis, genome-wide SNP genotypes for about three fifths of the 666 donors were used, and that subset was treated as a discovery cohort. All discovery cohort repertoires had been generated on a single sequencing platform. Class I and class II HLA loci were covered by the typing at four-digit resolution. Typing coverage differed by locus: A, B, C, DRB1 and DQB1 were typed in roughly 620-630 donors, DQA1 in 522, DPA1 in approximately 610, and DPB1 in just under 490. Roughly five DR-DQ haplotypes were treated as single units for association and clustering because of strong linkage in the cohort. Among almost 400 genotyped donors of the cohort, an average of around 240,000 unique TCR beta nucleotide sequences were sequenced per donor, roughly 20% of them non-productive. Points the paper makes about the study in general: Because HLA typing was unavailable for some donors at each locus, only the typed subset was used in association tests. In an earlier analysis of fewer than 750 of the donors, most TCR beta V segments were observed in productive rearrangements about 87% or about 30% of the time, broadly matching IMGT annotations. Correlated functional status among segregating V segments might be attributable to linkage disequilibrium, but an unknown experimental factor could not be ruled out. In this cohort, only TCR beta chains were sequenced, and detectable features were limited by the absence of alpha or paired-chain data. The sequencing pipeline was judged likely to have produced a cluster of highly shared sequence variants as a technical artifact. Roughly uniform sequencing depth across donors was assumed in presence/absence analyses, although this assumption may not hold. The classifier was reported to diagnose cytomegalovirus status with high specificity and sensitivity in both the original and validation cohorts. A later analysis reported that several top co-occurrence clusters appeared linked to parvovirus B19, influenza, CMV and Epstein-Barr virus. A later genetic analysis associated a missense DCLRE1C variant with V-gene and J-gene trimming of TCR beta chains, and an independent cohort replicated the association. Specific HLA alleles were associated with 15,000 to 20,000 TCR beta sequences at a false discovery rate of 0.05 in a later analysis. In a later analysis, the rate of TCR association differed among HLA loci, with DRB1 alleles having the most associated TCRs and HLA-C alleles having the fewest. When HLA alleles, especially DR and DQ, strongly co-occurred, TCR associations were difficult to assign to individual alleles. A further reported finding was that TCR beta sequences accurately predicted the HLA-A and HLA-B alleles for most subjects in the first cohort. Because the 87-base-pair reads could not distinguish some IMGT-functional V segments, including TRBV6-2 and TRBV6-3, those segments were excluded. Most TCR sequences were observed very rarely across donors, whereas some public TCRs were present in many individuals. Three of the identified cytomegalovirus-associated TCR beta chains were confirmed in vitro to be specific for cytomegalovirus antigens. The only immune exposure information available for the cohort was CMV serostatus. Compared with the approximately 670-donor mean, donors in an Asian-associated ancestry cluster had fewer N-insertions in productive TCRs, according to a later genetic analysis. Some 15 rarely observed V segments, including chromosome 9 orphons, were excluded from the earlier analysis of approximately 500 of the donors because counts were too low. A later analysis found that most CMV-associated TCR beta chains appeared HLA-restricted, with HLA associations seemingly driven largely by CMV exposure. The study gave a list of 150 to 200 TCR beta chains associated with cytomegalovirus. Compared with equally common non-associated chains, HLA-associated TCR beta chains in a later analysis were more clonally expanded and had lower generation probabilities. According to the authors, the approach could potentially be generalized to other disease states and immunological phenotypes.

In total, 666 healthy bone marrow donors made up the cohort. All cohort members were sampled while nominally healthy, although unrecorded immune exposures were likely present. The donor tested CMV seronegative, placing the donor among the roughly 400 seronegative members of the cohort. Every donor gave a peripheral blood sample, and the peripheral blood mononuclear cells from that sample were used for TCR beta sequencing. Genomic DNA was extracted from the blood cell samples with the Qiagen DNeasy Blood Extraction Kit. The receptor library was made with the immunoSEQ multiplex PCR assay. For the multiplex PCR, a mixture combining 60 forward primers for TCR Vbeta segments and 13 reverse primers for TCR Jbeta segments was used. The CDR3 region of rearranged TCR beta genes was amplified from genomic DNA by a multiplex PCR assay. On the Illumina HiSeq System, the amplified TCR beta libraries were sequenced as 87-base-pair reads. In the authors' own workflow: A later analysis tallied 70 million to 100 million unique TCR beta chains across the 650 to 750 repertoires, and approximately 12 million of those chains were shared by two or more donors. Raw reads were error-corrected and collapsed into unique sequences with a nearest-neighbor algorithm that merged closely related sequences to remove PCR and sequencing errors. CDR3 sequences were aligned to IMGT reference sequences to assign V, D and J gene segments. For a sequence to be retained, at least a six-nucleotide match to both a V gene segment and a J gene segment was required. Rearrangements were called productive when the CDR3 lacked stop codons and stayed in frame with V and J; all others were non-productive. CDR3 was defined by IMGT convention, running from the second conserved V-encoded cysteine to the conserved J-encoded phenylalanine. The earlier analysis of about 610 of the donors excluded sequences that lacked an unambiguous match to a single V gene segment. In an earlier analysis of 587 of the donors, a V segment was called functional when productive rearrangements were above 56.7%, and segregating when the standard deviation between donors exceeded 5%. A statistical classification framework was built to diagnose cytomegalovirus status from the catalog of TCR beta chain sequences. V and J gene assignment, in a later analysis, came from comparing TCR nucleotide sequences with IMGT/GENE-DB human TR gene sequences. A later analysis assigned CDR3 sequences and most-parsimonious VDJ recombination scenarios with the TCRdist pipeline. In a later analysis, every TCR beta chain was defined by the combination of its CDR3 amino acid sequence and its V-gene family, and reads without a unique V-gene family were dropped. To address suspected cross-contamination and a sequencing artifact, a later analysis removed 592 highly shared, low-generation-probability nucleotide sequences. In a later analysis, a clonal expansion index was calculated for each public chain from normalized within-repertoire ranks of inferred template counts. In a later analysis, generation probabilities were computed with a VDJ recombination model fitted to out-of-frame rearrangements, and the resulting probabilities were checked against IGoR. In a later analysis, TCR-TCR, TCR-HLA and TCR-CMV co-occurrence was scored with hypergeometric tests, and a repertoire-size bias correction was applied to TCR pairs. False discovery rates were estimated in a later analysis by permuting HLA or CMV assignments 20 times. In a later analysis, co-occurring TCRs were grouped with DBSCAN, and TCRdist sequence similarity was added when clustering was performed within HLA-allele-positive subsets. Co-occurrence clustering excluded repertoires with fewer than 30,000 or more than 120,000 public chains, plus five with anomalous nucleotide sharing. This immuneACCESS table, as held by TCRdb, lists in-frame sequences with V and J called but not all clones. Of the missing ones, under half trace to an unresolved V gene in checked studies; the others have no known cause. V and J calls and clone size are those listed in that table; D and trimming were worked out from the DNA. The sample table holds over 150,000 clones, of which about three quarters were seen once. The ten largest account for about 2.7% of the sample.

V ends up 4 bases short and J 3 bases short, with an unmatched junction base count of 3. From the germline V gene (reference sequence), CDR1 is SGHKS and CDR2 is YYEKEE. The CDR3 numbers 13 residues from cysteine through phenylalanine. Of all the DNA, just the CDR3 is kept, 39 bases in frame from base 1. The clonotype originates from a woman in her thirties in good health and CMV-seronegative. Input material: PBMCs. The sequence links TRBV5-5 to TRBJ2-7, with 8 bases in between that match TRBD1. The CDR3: CASSRDRFYEQYF. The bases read TGTGCCAGCAGCAGGGACAGGTTCTACGAGCAGTACTTC. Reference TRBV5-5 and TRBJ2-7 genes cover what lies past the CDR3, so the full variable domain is DAGVTQSPTHLIKTRGQQVTLRCSPISGHKSVSWYQQVLGQGPQFIFQYYEKEERGRGNFPDRFSARQFPNYSSELNVNALLLGDSALYLCASSRDRFYEQYFGPGTRLTVT.